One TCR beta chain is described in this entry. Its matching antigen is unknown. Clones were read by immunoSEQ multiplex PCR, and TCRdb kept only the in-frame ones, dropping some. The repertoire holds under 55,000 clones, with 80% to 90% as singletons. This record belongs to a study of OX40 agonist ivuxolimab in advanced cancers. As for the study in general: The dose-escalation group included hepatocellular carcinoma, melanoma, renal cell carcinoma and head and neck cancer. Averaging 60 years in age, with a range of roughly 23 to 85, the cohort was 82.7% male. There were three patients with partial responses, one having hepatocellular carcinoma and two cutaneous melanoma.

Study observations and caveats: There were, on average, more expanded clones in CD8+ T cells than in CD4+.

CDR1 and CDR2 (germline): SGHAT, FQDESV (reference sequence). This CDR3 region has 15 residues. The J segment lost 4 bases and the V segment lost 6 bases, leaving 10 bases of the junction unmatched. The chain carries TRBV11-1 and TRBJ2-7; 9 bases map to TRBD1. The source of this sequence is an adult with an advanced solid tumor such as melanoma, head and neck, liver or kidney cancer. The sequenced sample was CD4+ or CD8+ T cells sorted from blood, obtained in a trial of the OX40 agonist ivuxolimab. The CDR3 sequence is CASSRAGTGRYEQYF. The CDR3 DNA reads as TGTGCCAGCAGTCGCGCCGGGACAGGGAGGTACGAGCAGTACTTC.